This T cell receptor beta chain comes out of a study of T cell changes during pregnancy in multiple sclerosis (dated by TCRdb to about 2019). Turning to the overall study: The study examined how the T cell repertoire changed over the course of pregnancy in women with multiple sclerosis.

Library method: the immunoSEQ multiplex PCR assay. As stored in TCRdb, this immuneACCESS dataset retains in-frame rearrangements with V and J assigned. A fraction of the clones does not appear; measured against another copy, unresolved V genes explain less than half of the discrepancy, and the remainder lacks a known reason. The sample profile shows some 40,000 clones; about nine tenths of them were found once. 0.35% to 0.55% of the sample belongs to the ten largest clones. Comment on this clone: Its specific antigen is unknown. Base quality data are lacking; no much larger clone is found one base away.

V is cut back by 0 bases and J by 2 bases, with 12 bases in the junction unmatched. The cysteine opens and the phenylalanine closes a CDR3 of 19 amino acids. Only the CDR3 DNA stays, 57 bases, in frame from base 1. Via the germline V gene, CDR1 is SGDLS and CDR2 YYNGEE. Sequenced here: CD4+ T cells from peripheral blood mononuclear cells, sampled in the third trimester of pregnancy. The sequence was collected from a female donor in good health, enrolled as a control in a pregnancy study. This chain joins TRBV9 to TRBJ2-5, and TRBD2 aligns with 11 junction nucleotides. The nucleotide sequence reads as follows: TGTGCCAGCAGCGTAGGAGGGGGGTCACTAGCGGGAGTACAAGAGACCCAGTACTTC. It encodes CASSVGGGSLAGVQETQYF.